This T cell receptor (beta chain) is from a study of shared clonotypes between healthy human individuals. Study-wide points: A generally larger estimated richness was seen in naive subsets than in memory subsets.

The table came from immunoSEQ multiplex PCR; TCRdb's copy has only in-frame clones and leaves some out. The sample consists of some 1.5 million clones, 95% to 99% of them appearing once. About this clone: As yet, its antigen is unknown.

Germline V gene lookup returns CDR1 SEHNR and CDR2 FQNEAQ (reference sequence). Trimming stripped 6 bases from V and 4 bases from J, with 12 bases between. This CDR3 is 13 amino acids long. This chain joins TRBV7-9 and TRBJ1-1, with D possibly matching TRBD1 (6 bases). The material sequenced was naive CD4+ T cells sorted from blood. Indicated subset: CD45RA+ positively selected. The receptor was isolated from a man younger than 45 in good health. Written as DNA, the CDR3 is TGTGCCAGCAGTCGACCGGGGGCCACTGAAGCTTTCTTT. Its protein product is CASSRPGATEAFF.